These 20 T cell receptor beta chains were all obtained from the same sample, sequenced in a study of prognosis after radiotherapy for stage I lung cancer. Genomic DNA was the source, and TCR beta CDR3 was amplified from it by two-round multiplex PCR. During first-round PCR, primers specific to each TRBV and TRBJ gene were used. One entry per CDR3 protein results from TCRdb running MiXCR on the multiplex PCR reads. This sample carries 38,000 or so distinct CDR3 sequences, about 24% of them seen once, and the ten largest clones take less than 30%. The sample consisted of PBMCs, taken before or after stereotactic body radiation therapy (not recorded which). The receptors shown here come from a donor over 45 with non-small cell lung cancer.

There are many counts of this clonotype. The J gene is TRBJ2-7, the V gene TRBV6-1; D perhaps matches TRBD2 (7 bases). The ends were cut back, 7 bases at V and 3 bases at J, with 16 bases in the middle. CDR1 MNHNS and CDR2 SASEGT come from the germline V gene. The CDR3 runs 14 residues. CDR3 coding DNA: TGTGCCAGCACCGAAGGGGGGGCGGACTACGAGCAGTACTTC. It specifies CASTEGGADYEQYF.

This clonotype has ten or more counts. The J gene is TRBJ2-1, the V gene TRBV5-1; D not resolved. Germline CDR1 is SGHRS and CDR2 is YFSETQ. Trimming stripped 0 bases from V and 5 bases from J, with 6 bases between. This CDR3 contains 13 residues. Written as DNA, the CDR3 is TGCGCCAGCAGCTTGGAACCAAACAATGAGCAGTTCTTC. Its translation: CASSLEPNNEQFF.

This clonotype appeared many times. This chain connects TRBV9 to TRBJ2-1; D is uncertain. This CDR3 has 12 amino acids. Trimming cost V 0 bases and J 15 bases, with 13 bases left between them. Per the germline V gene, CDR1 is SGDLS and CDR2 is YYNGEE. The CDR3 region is CASSVGPLPPFF. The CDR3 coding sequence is TGTGCCAGCAGCGTAGGCCCCCTTCCTCCGTTCTTC. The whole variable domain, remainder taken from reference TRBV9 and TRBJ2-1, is DSGVTQTPKHLITATGQRVTLRCSPRSGDLSVYWYQQSLDQGLQFLIQYYNGEERAKGNILERFSAQQFPDLHSELNLSSLELGDSALYFCASSVGPLPPFFGPGTRLTVL.

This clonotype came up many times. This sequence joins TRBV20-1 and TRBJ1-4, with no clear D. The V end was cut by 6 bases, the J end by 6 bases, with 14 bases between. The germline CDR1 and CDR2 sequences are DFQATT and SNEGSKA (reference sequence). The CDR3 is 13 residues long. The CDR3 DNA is TGCAGTGCCCAACAGATCCGGGATGAAAAACTGTTTTTT. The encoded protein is CSAQQIRDEKLFF.

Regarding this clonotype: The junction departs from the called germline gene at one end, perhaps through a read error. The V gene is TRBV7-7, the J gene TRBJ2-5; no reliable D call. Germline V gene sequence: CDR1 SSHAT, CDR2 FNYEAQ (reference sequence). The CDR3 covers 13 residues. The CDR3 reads CASSSNQAETQYF. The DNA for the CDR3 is TGTGCTAGCAGCTCTAATCAGGCGGAGACCCAGTACTTC.

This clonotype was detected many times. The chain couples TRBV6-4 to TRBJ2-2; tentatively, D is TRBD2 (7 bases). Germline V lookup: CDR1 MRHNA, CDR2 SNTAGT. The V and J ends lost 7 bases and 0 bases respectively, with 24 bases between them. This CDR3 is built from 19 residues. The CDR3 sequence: CASTWGGIGGRPNTGELFF. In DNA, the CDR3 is TGTGCCAGCACCTGGGGGGGCATCGGGGGACGGCCGAACACCGGGGAGCTGTTTTTT.

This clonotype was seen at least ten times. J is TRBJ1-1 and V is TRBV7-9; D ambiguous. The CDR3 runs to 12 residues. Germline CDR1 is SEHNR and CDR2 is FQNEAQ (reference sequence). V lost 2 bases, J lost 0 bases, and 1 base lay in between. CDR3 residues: CASSLLNTEAFF. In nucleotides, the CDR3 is TGTGCCAGCAGCTTACTGAACACTGAAGCTTTCTTT.

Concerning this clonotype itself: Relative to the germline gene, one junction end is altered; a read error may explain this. CDR3 nucleotide sequence: TGCAGTGCTCGCCCGCCGGTACAGGTCAACTATGCCTACACCTTC. This encodes CSARPPVQVNYAYTF. This chain links TRBV20-1 with TRBJ1-2; possibly TRBD1 for D (5 bases). The germline V gene encodes CDR1 DFQATT and CDR2 SNEGSKA (reference sequence). This CDR3 spans 15 amino acids.

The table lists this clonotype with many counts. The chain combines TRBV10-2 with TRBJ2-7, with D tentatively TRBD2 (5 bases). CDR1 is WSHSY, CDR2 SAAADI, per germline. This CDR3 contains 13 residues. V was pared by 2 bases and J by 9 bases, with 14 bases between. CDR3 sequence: CASSETGKLGQYF. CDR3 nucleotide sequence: TGCGCCAGCAGTGAGACGGGGAAACTCGGGCAGTACTTC.

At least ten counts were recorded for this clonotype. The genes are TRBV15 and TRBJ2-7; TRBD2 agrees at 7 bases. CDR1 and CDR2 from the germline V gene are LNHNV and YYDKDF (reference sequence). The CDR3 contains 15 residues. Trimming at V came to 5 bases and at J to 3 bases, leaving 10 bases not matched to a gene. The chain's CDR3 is CATSHGGGLLYEQYF. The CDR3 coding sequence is TGTGCCACCAGCCATGGGGGGGGTCTCCTCTACGAGCAGTACTTC.

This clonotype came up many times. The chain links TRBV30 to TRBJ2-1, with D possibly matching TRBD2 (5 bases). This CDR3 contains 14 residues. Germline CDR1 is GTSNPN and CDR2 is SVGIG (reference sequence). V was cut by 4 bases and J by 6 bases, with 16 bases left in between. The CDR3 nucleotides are TGTGCCTGGAATTCCCAGCGGCGCCGCAATGAGCAGTTCTTC. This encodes CAWNSQRRRNEQFF.

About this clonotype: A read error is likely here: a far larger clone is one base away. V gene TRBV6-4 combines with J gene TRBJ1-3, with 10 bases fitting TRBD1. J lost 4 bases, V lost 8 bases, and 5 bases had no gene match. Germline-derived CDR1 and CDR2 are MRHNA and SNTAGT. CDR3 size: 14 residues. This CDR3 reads CASGDRGYGNTIYF. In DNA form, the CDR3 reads TGTGCCAGCGGGGACAGGGGATACGGAAACACCATATATTTT.

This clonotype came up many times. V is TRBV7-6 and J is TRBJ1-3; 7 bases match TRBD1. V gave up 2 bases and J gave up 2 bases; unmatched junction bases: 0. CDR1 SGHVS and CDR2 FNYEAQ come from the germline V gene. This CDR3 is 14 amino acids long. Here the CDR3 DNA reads TGTGCCAGCAGCTTAACAGGGGCTGGAAACACCATATATTTT. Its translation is CASSLTGAGNTIYF.

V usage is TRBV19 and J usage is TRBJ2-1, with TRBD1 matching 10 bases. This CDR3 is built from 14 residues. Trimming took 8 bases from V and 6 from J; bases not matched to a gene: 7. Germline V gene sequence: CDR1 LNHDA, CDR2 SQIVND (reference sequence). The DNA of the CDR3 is TGTGCCAGTGGCCGGGACAGGGGTGTCAATGAGCAGTTCTTC. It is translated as CASGRDRGVNEQFF.

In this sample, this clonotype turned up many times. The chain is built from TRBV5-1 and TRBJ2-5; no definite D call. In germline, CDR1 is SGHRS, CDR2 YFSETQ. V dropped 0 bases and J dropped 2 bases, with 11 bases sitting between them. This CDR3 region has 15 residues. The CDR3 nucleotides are TGCGCCAGCAGCTTGGAAGGGCACGGGCAAGAGACCCAGTACTTC. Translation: CASSLEGHGQETQYF. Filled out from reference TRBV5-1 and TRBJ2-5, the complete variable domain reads KAGVTQTPRYLIKTRGQQVTLSCSPISGHRSVSWYQQTPGQGLQFLFEYFSETQRNKGNFPGRFSGRQFSNSRSEMNVSTLELGDSALYLCASSLEGHGQETQYFGPGTRLLVL.

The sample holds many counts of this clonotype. The CDR3 sequence is CAWSVRLAASTDTQYF. Written as DNA, the CDR3 is TGTGCCTGGAGTGTGAGGCTAGCGGCTAGCACAGATACGCAGTATTTT. The V call is TRBV30, the J call TRBJ2-3, with 7 bases fitting TRBD2. The V gene's germline CDR1 is GTSNPN and CDR2 SVGIG (reference sequence). J lost 0 bases, V lost 0 bases, and 6 bases had no gene match. This CDR3 has 16 residues.

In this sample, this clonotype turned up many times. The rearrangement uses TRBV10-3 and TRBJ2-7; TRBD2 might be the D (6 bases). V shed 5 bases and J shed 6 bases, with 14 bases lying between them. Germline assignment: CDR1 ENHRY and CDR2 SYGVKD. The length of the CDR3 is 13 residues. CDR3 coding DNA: TGTGCCATCAGTAAAAGCGGAGGGCGCGAGCAGTACTTC. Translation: CAISKSGGREQYF.

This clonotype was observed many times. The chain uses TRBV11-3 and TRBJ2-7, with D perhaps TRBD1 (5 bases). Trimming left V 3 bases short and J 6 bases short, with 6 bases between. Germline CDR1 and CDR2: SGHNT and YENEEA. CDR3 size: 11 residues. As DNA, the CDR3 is TGTGCCAGCAGCTTCACAGGCGAGCAGTACTTC. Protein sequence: CASSFTGEQYF.

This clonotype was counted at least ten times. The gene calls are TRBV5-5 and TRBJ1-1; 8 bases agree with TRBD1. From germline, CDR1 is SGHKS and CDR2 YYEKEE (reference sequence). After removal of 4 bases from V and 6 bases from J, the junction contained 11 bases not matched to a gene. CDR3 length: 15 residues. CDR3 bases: TGTGCCAGCAGCACTGGTGGACAGGGAAGGCCTGAAGCTTTCTTT. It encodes CASSTGGQGRPEAFF.

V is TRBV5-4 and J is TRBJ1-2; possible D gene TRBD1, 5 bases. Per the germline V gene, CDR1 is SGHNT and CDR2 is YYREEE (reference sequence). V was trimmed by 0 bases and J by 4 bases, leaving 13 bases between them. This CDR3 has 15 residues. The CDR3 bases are TGTGCCAGCAGCTTGGGGACAACTAGCTCCTATGGCTACACCTTC. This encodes CASSLGTTSSYGYTF.